This paragraph covers one T cell receptor beta chain sequence. Its ends do not fully match the called genes, so a read error is possible. The data are from a study of blood T cell repertoires in COVID-19. Original processing methods: Using reference gene primer amplification, nucleated cell counts were estimated. TCRdb keeps only in-frame clones here, not all; method: immunoSEQ multiplex PCR. The DNA gave D and trimming, while V, J and clone size come from that table. The sample gives approximately 230,000 clones, about 87% of which show up once; 6.3% is in the top ten. The specimen was peripheral blood. The clonotype was recovered from a woman aged 30 to 39 with COVID-19, enrolled during active disease.

For the CDR3, the DNA is TGTGCCAGCAGTACTAGCGGGTTTGGGTGGGAGCAGTTCTTC. Translating gives CASSTSGFGWEQFF. The chain joins TRBV19 to TRBJ2-1; 9 bases agree with TRBD2. The CDR3 consists of 14 residues. The germline V gene encodes CDR1 LNHDA and CDR2 SQIVND (reference sequence).